These 17 T cell receptor beta chains share one sample of origin, sequenced in a study of early stage breast cancer tumors. Some clones are missing from TCRdb's copy, which holds only in-frame ones; the method was immunoSEQ multiplex PCR. This sample yields about 31,000 clones, of which around 75% are seen a single time; around 10% belongs to the top ten. The sample was breast tumor tissue. These receptors originate from a person aged 25 to 39 with breast cancer.

In DNA form, the CDR3 reads TGTGCCAGTAGTATGACCGAGTACGAGCAGTACTTC. Translation gives CASSMTEYEQYF. V and J are TRBV19 and TRBJ2-7; no definite D call. Deletions cut 3 bases from V and 4 bases from J, with 7 bases between. The CDR3 runs 12 residues. Germline-derived CDR1 and CDR2 are LNHDA and SQIVND (reference sequence). The complete variable domain, with remaining parts taken from reference TRBV19 and TRBJ2-7, reads DGGITQSPKYLFRKEGQNVTLSCEQNLNHDAMYWYRQDPGQGLRLIYYSQIVNDFQKGDIAEGYSVSREKKESFPLTVTSAQKNPTAFYLCASSMTEYEQYFGPGTRLTVT.

The chain carries TRBV7-2 and TRBJ2-7, with D perhaps matching TRBD1 (5 bases). This CDR3 comprises 15 residues. CDR1 is SGHTA and CDR2 is FQGNSA in the germline V gene. V lost 5 bases to trimming and J lost 2 bases, with 16 bases between them. CDR3 in DNA: TGTGCCAGCAGCCCCTCACCGGCAGGGCCCTACGAGCAGTACTTC. It translates to CASSPSPAGPYEQYF.

The chain couples TRBV4-1 to TRBJ2-1; TRBD1 aligns across 11 bases. CDR3 length equals 15 residues. Per the germline V gene, CDR1 is MGHRA and CDR2 is YSYEKL. J lost 7 bases, V lost 4 bases, and 6 bases had no gene match. The CDR3 DNA follows: TGCGCCAGCAGCCTAGGACAGGGGGCGTCAAATGAGCAGTTCTTC. It translates to CASSLGQGASNEQFF.

The chain couples TRBV21-1 to TRBJ1-2. TRBV21-1 is described as a pseudogene. This CDR3 has 13 residues. The CDR3 region is CASSPPPAYGYTF. The CDR3, as DNA: TGTGCCAGCAGCCCCCCCCCGGCTTATGGCTACACCTTC.

The chain couples TRBV29-1 to TRBJ1-4, with TRBD1 matching 7 bases. Per germline, CDR1 SQVTM and CDR2 ANQGSEA. With 4 bases clipped from V and 7 bases from J, the junction kept 9 bases outside the gene matches. The CDR3 length is 14 residues. The CDR3 is CSVVPDRVGEKLFF. In DNA form, the CDR3 reads TGCAGCGTTGTACCCGACAGGGTTGGTGAAAAACTGTTTTTT.

V usage is TRBV30 and J usage is TRBJ1-2, with 10 bases matching TRBD1. CDR3 size: 17 residues. V shed 2 bases and J 8 bases; nucleotides not matched to a gene: 17. Germline CDR1 GTSNPN, CDR2 SVGIG (reference sequence). The CDR3 coding sequence is TGTGCCTGGAGTCCTATGTGGCGGGACAGGGGTGGGGGAGGCTACACCTTC. Its protein product is CAWSPMWRDRGGGGYTF.

V and J are TRBV18 and TRBJ2-5, with D tentatively TRBD1 or TRBD2 (6 bases each). In germline, CDR1 is KGHSH, CDR2 LQKENI. This CDR3 region has 13 residues. Trimming left V 2 bases short and J 5 bases short, with 9 bases between. The CDR3 bases are TGTGCCAGCTCACCATGGGGGGCCGAGACCCAGTACTTC. It specifies CASSPWGAETQYF.

The chain couples TRBV10-3 to TRBJ2-7, with no clear D. In germline, CDR1 is ENHRY, CDR2 SYGVKD. Trimming took off 8 bases at V and 2 bases at J, with 7 bases between the two ends. CDR3 length: 11 amino acids. CDR3 residues: CAIGQAYEQYF. DNA of the CDR3: TGTGCCATCGGTCAGGCCTACGAGCAGTACTTC.

This chain links TRBV15 with TRBJ2-1; D possibly corresponds to TRBD1 (6 bases). Deletions cut 4 bases from V and 1 base from J, with 17 bases between. The CDR3 runs to 17 residues. Germline loops: CDR1 LNHNV, CDR2 YYDKDF (reference sequence). The DNA for the CDR3 is TGTGCCACCAGCAAAGATGACCTACAGGGATCCTACAATGAGCAGTTCTTC. Translating it yields CATSKDDLQGSYNEQFF.

This chain joins TRBV11-2 and TRBJ2-3, with unresolved D. Germline assignment: CDR1 SGHAT and CDR2 FQNNGV. The CDR3 sequence is 14 residues long. V lost 4 bases and J lost 1, with 9 bases in between. Here the CDR3 reads CASSSRAGTDTQYF. CDR3 nucleotide sequence: TGTGCCAGCAGCTCACGGGCGGGCACAGATACGCAGTATTTT.

This chain connects TRBV28 to TRBJ1-6; D is uncertain. CDR1 MDHEN and CDR2 SYDVKM come from the germline V gene. The CDR3 is 15 residues long. Between the trimmed V and J ends, which lost 7 bases and 3 bases, there was a span of 13 bases. Written as DNA, the CDR3 is TGTGCCAGCAATCTCAGGCGGGACTATAATTCACCCCTCCACTTT. Translated: CASNLRRDYNSPLHF.

The rearrangement uses TRBV2 and TRBJ1-6, with D possibly being TRBD1 (6 bases). The CDR3 has 15 amino acids. Trimming cost V 6 bases and J 9 bases, with 18 bases left between them. Per the germline V gene, CDR1 is SNHLY and CDR2 is FYNNEI. CDR3 protein: CASRTGGGQGSPLHF. Written as DNA, the CDR3 is TGTGCCAGCAGGACCGGGGGGGGGCAAGGTTCACCCCTCCACTTT.

The CDR3 loop is CASSVEGTHNEKLFF. DNA for the CDR3: TGTGCCAGCAGCGTAGAGGGGACCCATAATGAAAAACTGTTTTTT. V usage is TRBV9 and J usage is TRBJ1-4; tentatively, D is TRBD1 (5 bases). Germline CDR1 SGDLS, CDR2 YYNGEE. With 0 bases removed from V and 4 bases from J, the gap between germline ends came to 10 bases. The CDR3 runs to 15 residues.

V usage is TRBV7-8 and J usage is TRBJ2-3; D is perhaps TRBD1 (5 bases). Germline V lookup: CDR1 SGHVS, CDR2 FQNEAQ. This CDR3 spans 15 amino acids. Between the trimmed V and J ends, which lost 6 bases and 7 bases, there was a span of 20 bases. This chain's CDR3 is CASRPWGTVSYTQYF. In nucleotides, the CDR3 is TGTGCCAGCAGGCCTTGGGGCACCGTGTCTTATACGCAGTATTTT.

The rearrangement joins TRBV5-1 to TRBJ2-4; 7 nucleotides agree with TRBD2. The junction had 5 bases not matched to a gene; V was cut back by 2 bases and J by 6 bases. The CDR3 length is 14 residues. The germline V gene encodes CDR1 SGHRS and CDR2 YFSETQ. DNA for the CDR3: TGCGCCAGCAGCTTCGCGGGAGTTGGAAACATTCAGTACTTC. It encodes CASSFAGVGNIQYF.

This clone has just a few counts. This chain connects TRBV30 to TRBJ2-3, with 11 positions matching TRBD2. The germline gives CDR1 GTSNPN, CDR2 SVGIG (reference sequence). The V segment lost 1 base and the J segment 2 bases; nucleotides outside the gene matches: 8. CDR3 length: 17 residues. The DNA for the CDR3 is TGTGCCTGGAGTGCTGGGACTAGCGGAAAGTTCACAGATACGCAGTATTTT. This sequence encodes CAWSAGTSGKFTDTQYF.

This clone was found a few times. The V and J genes are TRBV29-1 and TRBJ1-1, with a tentative D call TRBD1 (6 bases). The V gene lost 7 bases and the J gene lost 0 bases, with 12 bases spanning the gap. There are 13 residues in the CDR3. From germline, CDR1 is SQVTM and CDR2 ANQGSEA. CDR3 DNA: TGCAGCGCCTTCAGGGACATGAACACTGAAGCTTTCTTT. Its translation: CSAFRDMNTEAFF.